The 4 T cell receptor beta chains below were found in one sample sequenced in a study of blood T cell repertoires in COVID-19. The method was immunoSEQ multiplex PCR; TCRdb's version includes in-frame clones alone and lacks a portion of them. The data hold more than 95,000 clones, with around four fifths observed a single time. Sequenced sample: peripheral blood. These TCRs come from a man in his fifties or sixties with acute or convalescent COVID-19.

The V gene is TRBV7-3, the J gene TRBJ2-1; the match to TRBD2 covers 11 bases. Germline CDR1 and CDR2: SGHTA and FQGTGA. CDR3 length: 15 residues. The ends lost 4 bases at V and 7 bases at J; junction bases unmatched: 6. DNA of the CDR3: TGTGCCAGCAGCTATAGACTAGCGGGAAGAAATGAGCAGTTCTTC. Amino acids: CASSYRLAGRNEQFF. The full variable domain, with the rest looked up from reference TRBV7-3 and TRBJ2-1, is GAGVSQTPSNKVTEKGKYVELRCDPISGHTALYWYRQSLGQGPEFLIYFQGTGAADDSGLPNDRFFAVRPEGSVSTLKIQRTERGDSAVYLCASSYRLAGRNEQFFGPGTRLTVL.

This rearrangement joins TRBV4-1 to TRBJ1-4; 7 positions match TRBD1. CDR1 MGHRA and CDR2 YSYEKL come from the germline V gene. The CDR3 has 16 residues. J gave up 8 bases and V 0 bases, and 9 bases lay outside the gene matches. CDR3 sequence reads: CASSQDQGQAWEKLFF. The CDR3 DNA is TGCGCCAGCAGCCAAGACCAAGGACAGGCGTGGGAAAAACTGTTTTTT.

This clone was observed a single time. The V and J genes are TRBV5-1 and TRBJ1-4; 10 bases are a match to TRBD1. V dropped 0 bases and J dropped 8; count of bases not matched to a gene: 10. The V gene's germline CDR1 is SGHRS and CDR2 YFSETQ. This CDR3 has 17 residues. The CDR3, as DNA: TGCGCCAGCAGCTTGGAGGGACAGGGGACGGTTGGGGAAAAACTGTTTTTT. It translates to CASSLEGQGTVGEKLFF.

The chain couples TRBV19 to TRBJ2-6; D is unresolved. The V gene's germline CDR1 is LNHDA and CDR2 SQIVND (reference sequence). This CDR3 has 15 residues. V was pared by 4 bases and J by 0 bases, with 7 bases between. The CDR3 sequence: CASSTQYSGANVLTF. The CDR3 nucleotides read TGTGCCAGTAGTACGCAGTACTCTGGGGCCAACGTCCTGACTTTC.